One and the same sample provided the 30 T cell receptor beta chains below, sequenced in a study of T cell responses to AZD1222 COVID-19 vaccine. Profiled with immunoSEQ multiplex PCR; TCRdb holds only in-frame clones, not every one. The data contain hundreds of thousands of clones, 93% of them singletons. This sample comprised peripheral blood, obtained on day 0 of MenACWY control vaccination. All receptors derive from an adult in good health.

The chain recombines TRBV7-9 with TRBJ2-5; D is unresolved. Trimming took off 3 bases at V and 5 bases at J, with 10 bases between the two ends. The germline V gene encodes CDR1 SEHNR and CDR2 FQNEAQ (reference sequence). The length of the CDR3 is 13 residues. The CDR3 region has the DNA TGTGCCAGCAGCTTGGTGGGTTCGGAGACCCAGTACTTC. This codes for CASSLVGSETQYF.

The gene calls are TRBV7-2 and TRBJ1-2; D call uncertain. CDR3 size: 12 residues. Germline CDR1 reads SGHTA; CDR2 reads FQGNSA. Trimming stripped 8 bases from V and 5 bases from J, with 12 bases between. This CDR3 reads CASRPDGYGYTF. CDR3 nucleotide sequence: TGTGCCAGCCGCCCGGACGGATATGGCTACACCTTC. Combining the CDR3 with reference TRBV7-2 and TRBJ1-2 gives the whole variable domain GAGVSQSPSNKVTEKGKDVELRCDPISGHTALYWYRQSLGQGLEFLIYFQGNSAPDKSGLPSDRFSAERTGGSVSTLTIQRTQQEDSAVYLCASRPDGYGYTFGSGTRLTVV.

The V and J genes are TRBV3-1 (or the pseudogene TRBV3-2) and TRBJ1-1; TRBD1 might be the D (5 bases). The germline CDR1 and CDR2 sequences are LGHDT and YNNKEL (reference sequence). There are 14 residues in the CDR3. Trimming shortened V by 6 bases and J by 8 bases, and 19 bases separated the two germline ends. DNA of the CDR3: TGTGCCAGCAGTGGACACCTGGGCGGTTTGGAAGCTTTCTTT. This sequence encodes CASSGHLGGLEAFF.

The V call is TRBV5-1, the J call TRBJ2-1, with D tentatively TRBD2 (5 bases). This CDR3 region has 13 residues. V was pared by 4 bases and J by 8 bases, with 13 bases between. The V gene's germline CDR1 is SGHRS and CDR2 YFSETQ. CDR3 sequence reads: CASSPGKVHEQFF. DNA of the CDR3: TGCGCCAGCAGCCCGGGGAAGGTCCATGAGCAGTTCTTC.

This chain uses TRBV6-5 with TRBJ2-3; the D is unclear. There are 13 residues in the CDR3. The germline gives CDR1 MNHEY, CDR2 SVGAGI. V lost 4 bases and J 10 bases, leaving 15 bases between the germline ends. CDR3 coding DNA: TGTGCCAGCAGTTCGGCCTTGCTAGAGGCGCAGTATTTT. This gives the protein CASSSALLEAQYF.

The V and J genes are TRBV5-6 and TRBJ1-4, with D perhaps matching TRBD1 (6 bases). Between the trimmed V and J ends, which lost 0 bases and 11 bases, there was a span of 14 bases. CDR1 is SGHDT and CDR2 is YYEEEE in the germline V gene. This CDR3 has 14 residues. CDR3: CASSLARTARKLFF. CDR3 sequence (DNA): TGTGCCAGCAGCTTGGCCCGGACAGCGAGGAAACTGTTTTTT.

This clone appeared a single time. The genes are TRBV6-5 and TRBJ2-2; D may be TRBD1 or TRBD2 (5 bases each). Germline CDR1 MNHEY, CDR2 SVGAGI. Deletions cut 3 bases from V and 5 bases from J, with 16 bases between. The CDR3 runs 16 residues. The CDR3 DNA follows: TGTGCCAGCAGTTATGGGGGATATAGAGCGACCGGGGAGCTGTTTTTT. It specifies CASSYGGYRATGELFF.

On this clone: The junction and the germline gene differ at one end; a read error may be behind it. This rearrangement joins TRBV7-9 to TRBJ2-3, with 9 bases identical to TRBD2. This CDR3 has 14 amino acids. Germline CDR1 and CDR2: SEHNR and FQNEAQ (reference sequence). DNA for the CDR3: TGTGCCAGCAGGTTAGCGGGGGGCACAGATACGCAGTATTTT. Protein sequence: CASRLAGGTDTQYF.

CDR3 in amino acids: CATSREKTGPWSQYF. The CDR3 coding sequence is TGTGCCACCAGCAGAGAGAAAACAGGGCCGTGGTCCCAGTACTTC. The rearrangement joins TRBV15 to TRBJ2-5, with a possible D match to TRBD1 (6 bases). Germline CDR1 reads LNHNV; CDR2 reads YYDKDF (reference sequence). Deletions cut 0 bases from V and 9 bases from J, with 17 bases between. CDR3 size: 15 residues.

J is TRBJ1-6 and V is TRBV7-8, with 9 bases aligning to TRBD1. After removal of 4 bases from V and 7 bases from J, the junction contained 5 bases not matched to a gene. Per the germline V gene, CDR1 is SGHVS and CDR2 is FQNEAQ. This CDR3 has 15 amino acids. The CDR3, as DNA: TGTGCCAGCAGCTACGGGGACAGGGCAAATTCACCCCTCCACTTT. Amino acid sequence: CASSYGDRANSPLHF.

The J gene is TRBJ1-2, the V gene TRBV6-5; D might be TRBD1 (5 bases). Trimming cost V 6 bases and J 9 bases, with 17 bases left between them. The CDR3 sequence is 13 residues long. Germline V gene sequence: CDR1 MNHEY, CDR2 SVGAGI. The CDR3 DNA reads TGTGCCAGCAGCTACGACAGAGCCGATCGCTACACCTTC. It translates to CASSYDRADRYTF.

V is TRBV30 and J is TRBJ2-3, with 10 bases lining up with TRBD2. V trimming: 0 bases; J trimming: 2 bases; junction bases outside the gene matches: 5. The germline gives CDR1 GTSNPN, CDR2 SVGIG (reference sequence). CDR3 length equals 16 residues. In DNA, the CDR3 is TGTGCCTGGAGTGTGGGTAGCGGGGGGTCCACAGATACGCAGTATTTT. Its translation: CAWSVGSGGSTDTQYF.

The chain links TRBV10-1 to TRBJ2-7, with 10 bases matching TRBD1. The J segment lost 0 bases and the V segment lost 8 bases, leaving 4 bases of the junction unmatched. The CDR3 is 14 amino acids. The germline V gene encodes CDR1 WNHNN and CDR2 SYGVQD (reference sequence). The CDR3 DNA reads as TGCGCCAGCGATAGGACAGGGGGCTCCTACGAGCAGTACTTC. Amino acids: CASDRTGGSYEQYF.

The chain joins TRBV4-1 to TRBJ2-7; D remains unclear. With 4 bases removed from V and 2 bases from J, the gap between germline ends came to 6 bases. From germline, CDR1 is MGHRA and CDR2 YSYEKL. The CDR3 totals 12 residues. CDR3 in amino acids: CASSPGPYEQYF. The CDR3 nucleotides read TGCGCCAGCAGCCCCGGTCCCTACGAGCAGTACTTC.

The V and J genes are TRBV6-2 or TRBV6-3 and TRBJ1-3; weak D call: TRBD1 (6 bases). This CDR3 spans 15 amino acids. Germline loops: CDR1 MNHEY, CDR2 SVGEGT. V lost 2 bases to trimming and J lost 2 bases, with 10 bases between them. The CDR3 nucleotides read TGTGCCAGCAGTTACCCAGGGGACCCTGGAAACACCATATATTTT. Its protein product is CASSYPGDPGNTIYF.

CDR3: CASIRARGHYEQYF. As DNA, the CDR3 is TGTGCCAGCATTCGTGCCAGGGGACACTACGAGCAGTACTTC. V and J are TRBV27 and TRBJ2-7; D is perhaps TRBD1 (6 bases). The germline CDR1 and CDR2 sequences are MNHEY and SMNVEV (reference sequence). V was pared by 7 bases and J by 3 bases, with 16 bases between. The CDR3 has 14 amino acids.

This chain connects TRBV5-6 to TRBJ1-2; D not resolved. V shed 0 bases and J shed 5 bases, with 2 bases lying between them. The CDR3 covers 11 residues. Looked up from germline, CDR1 is SGHDT and CDR2 is YYEEEE. CDR3 sequence (DNA): TGTGCCAGCAGCTTGGGGTATGGCTACACCTTC. Translated, it gives CASSLGYGYTF.

The V and J genes are TRBV6-5 and TRBJ1-1; 8 bases are a match to TRBD1. The CDR3 length is 15 residues. V lost 6 bases and J lost 2; bases outside the gene matches: 8. CDR1 and CDR2 from the germline V gene are MNHEY and SVGAGI. The CDR3 loop is CASRSDRDGNTEAFF. The CDR3 nucleotides are TGTGCCAGCAGGTCGGACAGGGATGGCAACACTGAAGCTTTCTTT.

The chain is built from TRBV28 and TRBJ2-1, with D possibly TRBD2 on 5 matching bases. Per the germline V gene, CDR1 is MDHEN and CDR2 is SYDVKM. The CDR3 has 15 residues. Between the trimmed V and J ends, which lost 3 bases and 6 bases, there was a span of 15 bases. The CDR3 coding sequence is TGTGCCAGCAGTTTTTTGGAGGCCCCCTCCAATGAGCAGTTCTTC. Protein product: CASSFLEAPSNEQFF.

The J gene is TRBJ1-1, the V gene TRBV5-1; TRBD1 agrees at 8 bases. CDR3 length equals 13 residues. The trim removed 2 bases at V and 8 bases at J, leaving 5 bases unmatched. Per the germline V gene, CDR1 is SGHRS and CDR2 is YFSETQ. The CDR3 loop reads CASSFSQGAEAFF. DNA of the CDR3: TGCGCCAGCAGCTTCTCTCAGGGGGCCGAAGCTTTCTTT.

V usage is TRBV2 and J usage is TRBJ1-6, with a tentative D call TRBD1 (5 bases). The germline V gene encodes CDR1 SNHLY and CDR2 FYNNEI. V lost 4 bases and J 9 bases, leaving 25 bases between the germline ends. The CDR3 has 18 amino acids. DNA for the CDR3: TGTGCCAGCAGTGGACGGATCGGCATGGGAGCACAGGCTTCACCCCTCCACTTT. This translates into CASSGRIGMGAQASPLHF. The full variable domain, its missing parts supplied by reference TRBV2 and TRBJ1-6, is EPEVTQTPSHQVTQMGQEVILRCVPISNHLYFYWYRQILGQKVEFLVSFYNNEISEKSEIFDDQFSVERPDGSNFTLKIRSTKLEDSAMYFCASSGRIGMGAQASPLHFGNGTRLTVT.

CDR3 DNA sequence: TGTGCCAGCAGTTTCAGGGGCCCCATGAACACTGAAGCTTTCTTT. Protein product: CASSFRGPMNTEAFF. The chain employs TRBV6-2 or TRBV6-3 and TRBJ1-1, with D possibly matching TRBD1 (6 bases). V was pared by 4 bases and J by 0 bases, with 12 bases between. This CDR3 comprises 15 residues. Germline lookup yields CDR1 MNHEY and CDR2 SVGEGT.

This clone was recorded only once. The V call is TRBV9, the J call TRBJ1-1; D not resolved. Germline-derived CDR1 and CDR2 are SGDLS and YYNGEE. V was trimmed by 4 bases and J by 10 bases, leaving 26 bases between them. The CDR3 is 16 amino acids. DNA of the CDR3: TGTGCCAGCAGCCCCTCGTTATGGTTGTCGGTGAAGGGAGCTTTCTTT. Its translation: CASSPSLWLSVKGAFF.

Here the CDR3 DNA reads TGTGCCAGCGGTTCCTTTGGCGATACGCAGTATTTT. It translates to CASGSFGDTQYF. The rearrangement joins TRBV6-2 or TRBV6-3 to TRBJ2-3; unclear D gene. Trimming shortened V by 8 bases and J by 6 bases, and 12 bases separated the two germline ends. Germline CDR1 MNHEY, CDR2 SVGEGT. The CDR3 spans 12 residues.

The DNA for the CDR3 is TGTGCCAGCAGCGGGACTAGCGGGGCTAGCACAGATACGCAGTATTTT. Translating gives CASSGTSGASTDTQYF. The chain recombines TRBV2 with TRBJ2-3; TRBD2 matches 13 bases. Germline V gene sequence: CDR1 SNHLY, CDR2 FYNNEI. CDR3 length equals 16 residues. With V trimmed by 6 bases and J by 0 bases, 3 bases remained unmatched.

This rearrangement joins TRBV7-2 to TRBJ2-3; no firm D call. CDR1 is SGHTA and CDR2 is FQGNSA in the germline V gene. This CDR3 is 16 amino acids long. Trimming took off 5 bases at V and 4 bases at J, with 19 bases between the two ends. The CDR3 coding sequence is TGTGCCAGCAGCACCCAACACCGGCCTAGTCCAGATACGCAGTATTTT. It specifies CASSTQHRPSPDTQYF.

The J gene is TRBJ1-2, the V gene TRBV3-1 (or the pseudogene TRBV3-2); 8 nucleotides match TRBD1. From germline, CDR1 is LGHDT and CDR2 YNNKEL (reference sequence). Trimming removed 1 base from V and 4 bases from J; junction bases left unmatched: 14. The CDR3 is 18 residues long. The CDR3 loop reads CASSQAIVRDRSVYGYTF. CDR3 coding DNA: TGTGCCAGCAGCCAAGCTATTGTCCGGGACAGGTCTGTCTATGGCTACACCTTC.

This rearrangement joins TRBV15 to TRBJ1-3, with D maybe TRBD1 (6 bases). Germline CDR1 is LNHNV and CDR2 is YYDKDF (reference sequence). CDR3 length: 14 residues. Trimming removed 4 bases from V and 2 bases from J, with 9 bases in between. The CDR3 region has the DNA TGTGCCACCAGCAAAACAGGGCCTGGAAACACCATATATTTT. It codes for CATSKTGPGNTIYF.

The V call is TRBV5-8, the J call TRBJ1-1; 7 bases line up with TRBD1. The germline gives CDR1 SGHTS, CDR2 YDEGEE. V was clipped by 4 bases and J by 3 bases; unmatched bases: 18. The CDR3 totals 18 residues. Here the CDR3 reads CASSLPDRSPERDTEAFF. In nucleotides, the CDR3 is TGTGCCAGCAGCCTCCCGGACAGGTCACCCGAGAGGGACACTGAAGCTTTCTTT.

The chain has TRBV6-5 and TRBJ1-2, with D tentatively TRBD1 (6 bases). CDR1 MNHEY and CDR2 SVGAGI come from the germline V gene. The CDR3 has 14 residues. Trimming shortened V by 0 bases and J by 3 bases, and 8 bases separated the two germline ends. CDR3 region: CASSYSGADYGYTF. In DNA, the CDR3 is TGTGCCAGCAGTTACTCGGGGGCAGACTATGGCTACACCTTC.